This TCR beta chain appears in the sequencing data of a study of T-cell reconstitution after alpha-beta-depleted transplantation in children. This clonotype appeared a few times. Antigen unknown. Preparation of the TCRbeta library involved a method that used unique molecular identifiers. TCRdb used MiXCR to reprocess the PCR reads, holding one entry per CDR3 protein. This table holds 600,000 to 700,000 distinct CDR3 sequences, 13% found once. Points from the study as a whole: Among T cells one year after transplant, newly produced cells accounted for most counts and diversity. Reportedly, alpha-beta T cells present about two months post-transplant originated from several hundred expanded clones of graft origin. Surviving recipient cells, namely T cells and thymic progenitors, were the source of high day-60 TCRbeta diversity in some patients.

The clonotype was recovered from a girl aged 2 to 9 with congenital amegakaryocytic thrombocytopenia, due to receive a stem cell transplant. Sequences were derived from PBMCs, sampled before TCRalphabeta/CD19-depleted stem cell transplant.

In DNA, the CDR3 is TGTGCCAGCAGCTCTGTGTACTGGACTAGCAGCTACAATGAGCAGTTCTTC. Translation gives CASSSVYWTSSYNEQFF. The chain links TRBV5-6 to TRBJ2-1, with 8 bases identical to TRBD2. With 3 bases clipped from V and 3 bases from J, the junction kept 11 bases outside the gene matches. CDR3 length equals 17 residues. Germline CDR1 and CDR2: SGHDT and YYEEEE.